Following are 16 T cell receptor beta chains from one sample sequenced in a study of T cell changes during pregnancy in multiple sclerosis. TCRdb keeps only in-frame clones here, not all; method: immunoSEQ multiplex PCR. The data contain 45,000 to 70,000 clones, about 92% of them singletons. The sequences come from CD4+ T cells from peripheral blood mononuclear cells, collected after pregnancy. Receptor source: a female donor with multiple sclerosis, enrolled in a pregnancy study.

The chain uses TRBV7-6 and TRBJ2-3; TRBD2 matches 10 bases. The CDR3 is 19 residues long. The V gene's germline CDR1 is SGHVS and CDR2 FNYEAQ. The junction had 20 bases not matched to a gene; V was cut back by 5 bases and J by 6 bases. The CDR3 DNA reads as TGTGCCAGCAGCCCGGGGGCTAGCGGGGGAATGGGTTATGCGGATACGCAGTATTTT. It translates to CASSPGASGGMGYADTQYF.

The CDR3 region is CASSQEQGQGVLGTNEKLFF. In DNA form, the CDR3 reads TGCGCCAGCAGCCAAGAACAGGGGCAAGGGGTTTTAGGAACTAATGAAAAACTGTTTTTT. The chain couples TRBV4-3 to TRBJ1-4, with 7 bases identical to TRBD1. The J segment lost 1 base and the V segment lost 0 bases, leaving 14 bases of the junction unmatched. Germline V CDR1 and CDR2: LGHNA, YSLEER. CDR3 length equals 20 residues.

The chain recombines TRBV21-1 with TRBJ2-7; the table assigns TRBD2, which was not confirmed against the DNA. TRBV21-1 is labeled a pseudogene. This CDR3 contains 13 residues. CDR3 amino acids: CASSLPGLDEQYF. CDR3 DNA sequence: TGTGCCAGCAGCCTACCGGGGTTGGACGAGCAGTACTTC.

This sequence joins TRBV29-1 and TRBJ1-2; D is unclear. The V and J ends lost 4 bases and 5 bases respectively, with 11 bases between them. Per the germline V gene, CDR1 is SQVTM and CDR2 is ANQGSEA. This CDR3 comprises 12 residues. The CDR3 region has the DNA TGCAGCGTTGGTGGCAGGTTATATGGCTACACCTTC. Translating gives CSVGGRLYGYTF.

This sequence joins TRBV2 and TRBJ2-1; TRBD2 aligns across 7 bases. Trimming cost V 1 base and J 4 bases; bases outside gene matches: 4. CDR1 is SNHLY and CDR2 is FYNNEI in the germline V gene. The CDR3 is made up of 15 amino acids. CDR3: CASSEVTSAYNEQFF. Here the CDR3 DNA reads TGTGCCAGCAGTGAAGTTACTAGCGCTTACAATGAGCAGTTCTTC.

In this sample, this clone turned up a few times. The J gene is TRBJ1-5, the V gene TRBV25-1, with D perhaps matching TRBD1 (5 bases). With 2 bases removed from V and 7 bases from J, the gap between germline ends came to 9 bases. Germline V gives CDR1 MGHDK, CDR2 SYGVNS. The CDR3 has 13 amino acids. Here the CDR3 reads CASSEQGFQPQHF. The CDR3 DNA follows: TGTGCCAGCAGTGAACAGGGTTTCCAGCCCCAGCATTTT. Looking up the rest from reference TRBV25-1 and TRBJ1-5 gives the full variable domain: EADIYQTPRYLVIGTGKKITLECSQTMGHDKMYWYQQDPGMELHLIHYSYGVNSTEKGDLSSESTVSRIRTEHFPLTLESARPSHTSQYLCASSEQGFQPQHFGDGTRLSIL.

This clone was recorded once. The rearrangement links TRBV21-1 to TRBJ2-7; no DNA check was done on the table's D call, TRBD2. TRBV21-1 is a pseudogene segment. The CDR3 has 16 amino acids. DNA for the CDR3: TGTGCCAGCAGCAAAGGGGGCGTGGAGGGACTCTACGAGCAGTACTTC. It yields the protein CASSKGGVEGLYEQYF.

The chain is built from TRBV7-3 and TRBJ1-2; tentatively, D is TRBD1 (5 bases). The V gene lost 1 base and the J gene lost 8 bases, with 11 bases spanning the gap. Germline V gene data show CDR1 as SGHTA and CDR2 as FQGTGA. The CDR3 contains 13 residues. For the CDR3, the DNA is TGTGCCAGCAGCTTAATGGACGGGGGGGGCTACACCTTC. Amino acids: CASSLMDGGGYTF.

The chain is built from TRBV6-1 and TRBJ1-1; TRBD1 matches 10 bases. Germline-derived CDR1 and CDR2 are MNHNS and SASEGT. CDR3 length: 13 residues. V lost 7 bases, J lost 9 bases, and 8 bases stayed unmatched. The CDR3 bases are TGTGCCAGCACCATGCCGGGACAGGGGAAAGCTTTCTTT. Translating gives CASTMPGQGKAFF.

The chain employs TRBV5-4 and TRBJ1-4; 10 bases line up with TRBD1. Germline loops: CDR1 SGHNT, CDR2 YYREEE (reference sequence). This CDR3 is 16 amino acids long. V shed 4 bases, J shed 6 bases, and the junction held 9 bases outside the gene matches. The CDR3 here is CASSAPRQGAHEKLFF. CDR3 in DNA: TGTGCCAGCAGCGCACCGAGACAGGGGGCCCATGAAAAACTGTTTTTT.

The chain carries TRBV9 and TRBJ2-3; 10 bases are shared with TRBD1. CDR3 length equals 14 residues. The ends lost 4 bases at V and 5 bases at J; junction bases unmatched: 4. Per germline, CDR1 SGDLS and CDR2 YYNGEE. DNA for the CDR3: TGTGCCAGCAGCCCGAGGACAGGGGGAGATACGCAGTATTTT. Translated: CASSPRTGGDTQYF.

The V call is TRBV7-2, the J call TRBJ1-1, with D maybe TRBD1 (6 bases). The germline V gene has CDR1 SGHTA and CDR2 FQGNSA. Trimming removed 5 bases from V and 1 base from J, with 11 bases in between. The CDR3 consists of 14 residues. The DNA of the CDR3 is TGTGCCAGCAGCGACAGGTTAGCGAACACTGAAGCTTTCTTT. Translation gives CASSDRLANTEAFF.

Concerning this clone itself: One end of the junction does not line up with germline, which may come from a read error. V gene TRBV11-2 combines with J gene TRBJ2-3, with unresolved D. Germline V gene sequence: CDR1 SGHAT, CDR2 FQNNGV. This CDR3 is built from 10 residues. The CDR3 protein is CASSLDTQYF. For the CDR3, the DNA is TGTGCCAGCAGCCTAGATACGCAGTATTTT.

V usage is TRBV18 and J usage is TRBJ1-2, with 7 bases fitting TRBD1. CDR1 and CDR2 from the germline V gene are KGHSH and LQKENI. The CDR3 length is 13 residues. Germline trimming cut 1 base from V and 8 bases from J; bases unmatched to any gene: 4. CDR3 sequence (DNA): TGTGCCAGCTCACCACAGGGGGCGGAGGGCTACACCTTC. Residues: CASSPQGAEGYTF.

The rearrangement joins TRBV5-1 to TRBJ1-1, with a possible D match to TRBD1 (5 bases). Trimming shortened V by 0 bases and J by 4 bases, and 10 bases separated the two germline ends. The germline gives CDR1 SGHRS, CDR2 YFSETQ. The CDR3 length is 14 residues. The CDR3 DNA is TGCGCCAGCAGCTTGGGGGGCTCGATCACTGAAGCTTTCTTT. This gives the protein CASSLGGSITEAFF.

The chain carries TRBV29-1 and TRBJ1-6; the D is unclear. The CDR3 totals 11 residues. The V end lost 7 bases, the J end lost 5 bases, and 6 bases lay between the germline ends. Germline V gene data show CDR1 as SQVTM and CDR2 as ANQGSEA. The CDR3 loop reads CSDSDNSPLHF. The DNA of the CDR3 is TGCAGCGATTCAGATAATTCACCCCTCCACTTT.